The T cell receptor beta chain described here comes from a study of blood T cell repertoires in COVID-19. About the research overall: From the United States, Italy and Spain came samples of acute and convalescent COVID-19. Sources were T cells, B-cell-depleted T cells, or PBMCs; the material itself was cDNA or gDNA.

The assay was immunoSEQ multiplex PCR, and TCRdb's table has in-frame clones only and misses some. The sample yields approximately 210,000 clones, roughly 81% seen once. The sequenced material came from peripheral blood. The receptor comes from a woman in her fifties or sixties with active or convalescent COVID-19.

This CDR3 is CAISESRETGAFF. The CDR3 region has the DNA TGTGCCATCAGTGAGTCAAGAGAAACGGGAGCTTTCTTT. This chain joins TRBV10-3 and TRBJ1-1; D not certain. The CDR3 is made up of 13 amino acids. V was trimmed by 0 bases and J by 10 bases, leaving 12 bases between them. Germline CDR1 and CDR2: ENHRY and SYGVKD.